The present T cell receptor beta chain was sequenced within a study of cytotoxic CD8 clonotypes in ibrutinib-treated CLL. Only in-frame clones appear in the TCRdb table, and some are missing; sequencing was by immunoSEQ multiplex PCR. The table includes over 120,000 clones, about 84% detected once. Trimming at V came to 4 bases and at J to 8 bases, leaving 10 bases not matched to a gene. From germline, CDR1 is GTSNPN and CDR2 SVGIG (reference sequence). This CDR3 contains 14 residues. This clonotype was sampled from a human donor with chronic lymphocytic leukemia. Source: PBMCs, taken after 36 months of ibrutinib treatment. V and J are TRBV30 and TRBJ1-4, with 7 positions matching TRBD1. Written as DNA, the CDR3 is TGTGCCTGGACAAAGACAGGGTGGCGGGAAAAACTGTTTTTT. This codes for CAWTKTGWREKLFF.